A single sample is the source of the 9 T cell receptor beta chains below, sequenced in a study of blood T cell repertoires in COVID-19. Sequenced by immunoSEQ multiplex PCR; TCRdb stores in-frame clones only, minus some. The sample holds about 190,000 clones, more than 70% seen once. Input material: peripheral blood. The receptors shown here come from a woman of 80 years or more with active or convalescent COVID-19.

This clone is a singleton in its sample. The rearrangement uses TRBV5-4 and TRBJ2-1; 9 bases line up with TRBD2. Germline trimming cut 9 bases from V and 0 bases from J; bases unmatched to any gene: 16. The CDR3 has 18 residues. The V gene's germline CDR1 is SGHNT and CDR2 YYREEE (reference sequence). The CDR3 protein is CATSEGLAGSSSYNEQFF. In DNA, the CDR3 is TGTGCCACCAGTGAGGGGCTAGCGGGGAGCAGCTCCTACAATGAGCAGTTCTTC.

The chain recombines TRBV19 with TRBJ1-1; D not resolved. Between the trimmed V and J ends, which lost 6 bases and 6 bases, there was a span of 8 bases. This CDR3 is 11 amino acids long. Germline V lookup: CDR1 LNHDA, CDR2 SQIVND (reference sequence). CDR3 in DNA: TGTGCCAGTAGCAGAGGAGCTGAAGCTTTCTTT. Its translation is CASSRGAEAFF.

The sample holds one count of this clone. The chain combines TRBV10-3 with TRBJ2-2; 9 bases fit TRBD1. This CDR3 spans 15 amino acids. J lost 3 bases, V lost 4 bases, and 3 bases had no gene match. The germline V gene encodes CDR1 ENHRY and CDR2 SYGVKD. The CDR3 nucleotides are TGTGCCATCAGTGGCGGGACAGGGTACACCGGGGAGCTGTTTTTT. Translation: CAISGGTGYTGELFF.

V gene TRBV24-1 combines with J gene TRBJ1-3; D remains ambiguous. The germline gives CDR1 KGHDR, CDR2 SFDVKD. Deletions cut 3 bases from V and 2 bases from J, with 7 bases between. This CDR3 is 14 amino acids long. CDR3 DNA sequence: TGTGCCACCAGTGATGTGGGAGCTGGAAACACCATATATTTT. This codes for CATSDVGAGNTIYF.

V and J are TRBV5-6 and TRBJ1-1, with D hard to call. Germline V gene lookup returns CDR1 SGHDT and CDR2 YYEEEE. V lost 3 bases, J lost 4 bases, and 10 bases lay in between. CDR3 size: 13 residues. The CDR3 DNA reads as TGTGCCAGCAGCTACCGGGAGATCACTGAAGCTTTCTTT. This encodes CASSYREITEAFF. The variable domain in full, completed from reference TRBV5-6 and TRBJ1-1, reads DAGVTQSPTHLIKTRGQQVTLRCSPKSGHDTVSWYQQALGQGPQFIFQYYEEEERQRGNFPDRFSGHQFPNYSSELNVNALLLGDSALYLCASSYREITEAFFGQGTRLTVV.

CDR3 residues: CASSPAGQGDNEQFF. The CDR3 DNA follows: TGTGCCAGCAGCCCGGCGGGACAGGGGGACAATGAGCAGTTCTTC. This rearrangement joins TRBV4-2 to TRBJ2-1, with TRBD1 identical over 11 bases. The CDR3 has 15 residues. V dropped 4 bases and J dropped 5; count of bases not matched to a gene: 4. The germline gives CDR1 LGHNA, CDR2 YNFKEQ.

V and J are TRBV20-1 and TRBJ1-5, with TRBD1 matching 7 bases. V dropped 3 bases and J dropped 5; count of bases not matched to a gene: 10. CDR1 is DFQATT, CDR2 SNEGSKA, per germline (reference sequence). This CDR3 has 15 residues. The CDR3 sequence is CSASFGTGVDQPQHF. The DNA for the CDR3 is TGCAGTGCTAGTTTTGGTACAGGGGTCGATCAGCCCCAGCATTTT.

The chain combines TRBV5-1 with TRBJ1-2, with 7 bases lining up with TRBD1. Germline trimming cut 4 bases from V and 7 bases from J; bases unmatched to any gene: 13. From germline, CDR1 is SGHRS and CDR2 YFSETQ. The CDR3 extends over 15 amino acids. In DNA form, the CDR3 reads TGCGCCAGCAGCCAACTCACCGGGACAGCCCTTGGCTACACCTTC. This gives the protein CASSQLTGTALGYTF.

J is TRBJ2-5 and V is TRBV5-1, with TRBD1 matching 7 bases. The CDR3 spans 15 residues. J gave up 7 bases and V 4 bases, and 13 bases lay outside the gene matches. The germline CDR1 and CDR2 sequences are SGHRS and YFSETQ. CDR3 amino acids: CASSQRTGWETTQYF. CDR3 bases: TGCGCCAGCAGCCAGAGGACAGGTTGGGAGACGACCCAGTACTTC.